This record covers a single TCR beta chain. Its antigen remains unknown. These data originate in a study of Ad26.COV2.S vaccination and SARS-CoV-2 variants. Across the study: The study gave Ad26.COV2.S intramuscularly, once or twice 56 days apart.

The table came from immunoSEQ multiplex PCR; TCRdb's copy has only in-frame clones and leaves some out. The sample contains approximately 410,000 clones, approximately 90% of which appear only once. The treatment: some 20 received Ad26.COV2.S at low or high dose, single or two shots; five or six received placebo; per-sample allocation not given. Material that was analyzed had been drawn on day 63 after the first vaccine or placebo injection. Wuhan-strain SARS-CoV-2 spike was expressed by the Ad26 vector that made up the vaccine. Study findings and constraints: Researchers reported similar non-spike TCR breadth in vaccine and placebo recipients. Post-vaccination breadth of spike-specific CD8+ and CD4+ T cell responses was reportedly substantial.

The clonotype comes from a person between 18 and 60 years old who received the Ad26.COV2.S COVID-19 vaccine or a placebo. The sequencing used peripheral blood, collected in a trial of Ad26.COV2.S vaccine versus placebo.

CDR3: CASLKKVGSPLHF. CDR3 in DNA: TGTGCCAGCCTGAAAAAGGTCGGTTCACCCCTCCACTTT. The V and J genes are TRBV7-8 and TRBJ1-6; no firm D call. Between the trimmed V and J ends, which lost 8 bases and 9 bases, there was a span of 14 bases. CDR1 and CDR2 from the germline V gene are SGHVS and FQNEAQ. This CDR3 has 13 amino acids.